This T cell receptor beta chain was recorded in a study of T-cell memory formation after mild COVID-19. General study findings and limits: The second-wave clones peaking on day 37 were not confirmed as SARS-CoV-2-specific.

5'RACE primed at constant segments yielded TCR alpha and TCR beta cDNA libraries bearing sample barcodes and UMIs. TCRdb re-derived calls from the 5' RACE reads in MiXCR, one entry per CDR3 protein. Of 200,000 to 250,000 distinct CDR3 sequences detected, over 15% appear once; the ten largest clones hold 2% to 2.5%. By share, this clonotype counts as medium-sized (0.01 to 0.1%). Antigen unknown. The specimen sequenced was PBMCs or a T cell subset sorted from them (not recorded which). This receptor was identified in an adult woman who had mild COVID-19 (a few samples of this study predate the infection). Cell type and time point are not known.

For the CDR3, the DNA is TGCGCCAGCAGCTTGGCTGCAGCCACTAGCACAGATACGCAGTATTTT. Translated, it gives CASSLAAATSTDTQYF. The V gene is TRBV5-1, the J gene TRBJ2-3; D gene uncertain. Germline V gene sequence: CDR1 SGHRS, CDR2 YFSETQ. The CDR3 is 16 amino acids. The V end lost 0 bases, the J end lost 0 bases, and 11 bases lay between the germline ends. Combining the CDR3 with reference TRBV5-1 and TRBJ2-3 gives the whole variable domain KAGVTQTPRYLIKTRGQQVTLSCSPISGHRSVSWYQQTPGQGLQFLFEYFSETQRNKGNFPGRFSGRQFSNSRSEMNVSTLELGDSALYLCASSLAAATSTDTQYFGPGTRLTVL.